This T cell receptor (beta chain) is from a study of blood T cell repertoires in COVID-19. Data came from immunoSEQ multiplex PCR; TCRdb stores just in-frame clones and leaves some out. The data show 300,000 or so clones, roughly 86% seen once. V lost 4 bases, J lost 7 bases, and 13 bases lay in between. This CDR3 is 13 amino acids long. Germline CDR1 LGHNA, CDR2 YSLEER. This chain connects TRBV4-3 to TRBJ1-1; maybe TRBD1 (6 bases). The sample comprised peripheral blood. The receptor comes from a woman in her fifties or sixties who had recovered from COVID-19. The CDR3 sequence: CASSPGGQLEAFF. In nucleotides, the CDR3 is TGCGCCAGCAGCCCCGGCGGACAGCTTGAAGCTTTCTTT.